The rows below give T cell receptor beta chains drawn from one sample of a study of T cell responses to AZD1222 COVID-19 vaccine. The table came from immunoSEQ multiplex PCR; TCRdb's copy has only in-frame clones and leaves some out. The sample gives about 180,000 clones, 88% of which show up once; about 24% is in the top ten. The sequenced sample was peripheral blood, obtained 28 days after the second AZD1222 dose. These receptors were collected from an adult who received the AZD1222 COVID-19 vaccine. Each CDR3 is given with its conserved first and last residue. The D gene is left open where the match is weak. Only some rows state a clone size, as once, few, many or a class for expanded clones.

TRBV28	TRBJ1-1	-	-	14	TGTGCCAGCGGGCTGTCAGGGACGAACACTGAAGCTTTCTTT	CASGLSGTNTEAFF
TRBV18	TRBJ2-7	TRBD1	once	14	TGTGCCAGCTCACGGACAGGGGTCTCGGACGAGCAGTACTTC	CASSRTGVSDEQYF
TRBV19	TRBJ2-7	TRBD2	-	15	TGTGCCAGTAGTACAAGCGGGAGTCCCCTCTCTGAGCAGTACTTC	CASSTSGSPLSEQYF
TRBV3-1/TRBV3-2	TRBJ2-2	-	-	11	TGTGCCAGCAGCCAAAGCGGGGAGCTGTTTTTT	CASSQSGELFF
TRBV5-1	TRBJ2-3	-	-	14	TGCGCCAGCAGCTTGGGCCCTAGCACAGATACGCAGTATTTT	CASSLGPSTDTQYF
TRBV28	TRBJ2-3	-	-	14	TGTGCCAGCAGTTTTGAGAAACACACAGATACGCAGTATTTT	CASSFEKHTDTQYF
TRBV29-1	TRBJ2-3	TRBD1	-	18	TGCAGCGGTCGGGCTGGTCCCCTAGGGACAGGGTACACAGATACGCAGTATTTT	CSGRAGPLGTGYTDTQYF
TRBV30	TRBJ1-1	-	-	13	TGTGCCTGGAGTGAGGACAGAGTCACTGAAGCTTTCTTT	CAWSEDRVTEAFF
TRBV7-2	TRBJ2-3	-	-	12	TGTGCCAGCTCACCGCGCAGGGATACGCAGTATTTT	CASSPRRDTQYF
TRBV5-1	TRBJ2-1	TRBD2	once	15	TGCGCCAGCAGCTTGGAGGGACTAGCGGGAGCCGAGCAGTTCTTC	CASSLEGLAGAEQFF
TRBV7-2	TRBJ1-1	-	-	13	TGTGCCAGCAGCCCAGCTATGAACACTGAAGCTTTCTTT	CASSPAMNTEAFF
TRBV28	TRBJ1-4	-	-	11	TGTGCCTACTCATTTGAGGAAAAACTGTTTTTT	CAYSFEEKLFF
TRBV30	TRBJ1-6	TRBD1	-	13	TGTGCCTGGAGAGTGGGACAGAAGACTAAAACCCTTTTT	CAWRVGQKTKTLF
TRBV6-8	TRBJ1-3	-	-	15	TGTGCCAGCAGTTCACAGGGCGTAGTTGGAAACACCATATATTTT	CASSSQGVVGNTIYF
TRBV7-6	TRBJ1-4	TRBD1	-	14	TGTGCCAGCAGCTCGGGACAGGGCAAGGAAAAACTGTTTTTT	CASSSGQGKEKLFF